The 22 T cell receptor beta chains reported below all come from one sample, sequenced in a study of T cells in Graves' hyperthyroidism and ophthalmopathy (dated 2019 in TCRdb). Library preparation used multiplex PCR. Data came from an Illumina HiSeq 2000. The TCR beta CDR3 regions were amplified from RNA transcripts. For the first round of RT-PCR on the TCR CDR3, the HTBI primer set was used together with the Qiagen OneStep RT-PCR kit. TCRdb reworked the public reads: Q25 trimming with fastp, MiXCR clone assembly, productive beta chains retained. Entries that share a CDR3 protein sequence are merged under the most common genes and DNA. In this sample the table shows under 450,000 distinct CDR3 sequences, roughly 14% of which occur a single time. The ten largest clones represent around 7.3% of the sample. The sample taken for sequencing was blood. Source of these receptors: a young woman with Graves' hyperthyroidism.

The sample holds many counts of this clonotype. The CDR3: CASSGTGTNSLSTDTQYF. CDR3 DNA sequence: TGTGCCAGCAGCGGAACCGGGACTAACAGTCTCAGCACAGATACGCAGTATTTT. This chain links TRBV7-9 with TRBJ2-3, with 7 positions matching TRBD2. After removal of 5 bases from V and 0 bases from J, the junction contained 14 bases not matched to a gene. The length of the CDR3 is 18 residues. Germline V gene data show CDR1 as SEHNR and CDR2 as FQNEAQ (reference sequence).

This clonotype was seen repeatedly, ten times or more. This chain joins TRBV28 and TRBJ2-2; D possibly matches TRBD1 or TRBD2 (6 bases each). The germline V gene has CDR1 MDHEN and CDR2 SYDVKM. The CDR3 totals 16 residues. V lost 6 bases to trimming and J lost 0 bases, with 14 bases between them. CDR3 amino acids: CASSPGGGANTGELFF. The CDR3 nucleotides read TGTGCCAGCAGCCCCGGGGGCGGGGCGAACACCGGGGAGCTGTTTTTT.

The chain couples TRBV10-3 to TRBJ2-2; TRBD2 matches 11 bases. CDR3 length equals 15 residues. V lost 10 bases, J lost 0 bases, and 4 bases stayed unmatched. The germline V gene has CDR1 ENHRY and CDR2 SYGVKD. CDR3 amino acids: CATTSGAANTGELFF. CDR3 bases: TGTGCCACGACTAGCGGGGCTGCGAACACCGGGGAGCTGTTTTTT.

This clonotype showed up just a few times. The gene calls are TRBV6-1 and TRBJ2-7; D is ambiguous. The CDR3 contains 13 residues. V was clipped by 5 bases and J by 2 bases, with 10 bases between them. Germline lookup yields CDR1 MNHNS and CDR2 SASEGT. The DNA for the CDR3 is TGTGCCAGCAGTTACCCTCGTGCCTACGAGCAGTACTTC. The encoded protein is CASSYPRAYEQYF.

This clonotype was seen only a few times. The chain uses TRBV6-1 and TRBJ2-1, with TRBD2 identical over 9 bases. Unmatched junction bases numbered 12, after V lost 5 bases and J lost 1 base. CDR3 length: 18 amino acids. Germline V gene sequence: CDR1 MNHNS, CDR2 SASEGT. The CDR3 bases are TGTGCCAGCAGTTACGCTCTTGGGGCGGGGGGGTCCTACAATGAGCAGTTCTTC. It specifies CASSYALGAGGSYNEQFF.

The chain has TRBV12-3 or TRBV12-4 and TRBJ2-7, with D possibly TRBD1 on 7 matching bases. The CDR3 is 15 amino acids. The ends were cut back, 6 bases at V and 5 bases at J, with 20 bases in the middle. DNA for the CDR3: TGTGCCAGCAGCCACGGGGAGGCAGGGGGGCACGAGCAGTACTTC. This encodes CASSHGEAGGHEQYF.

Ten or more counts support this clonotype. The V gene is TRBV11-2, the J gene TRBJ2-7, with TRBD2 matching over 13 bases. The CDR3 spans 16 residues. Trimming removed 5 bases from V and 0 bases from J; junction bases left unmatched: 4. Germline V gene data show CDR1 as SGHAT and CDR2 as FQNNGV. The CDR3: CASSPRLAGGSYEQYF. The CDR3 DNA reads TGTGCCAGCAGCCCGAGACTAGCGGGGGGCTCCTACGAGCAGTACTTC.

The rearrangement links TRBV28 to TRBJ2-7; TRBD2 agrees at 8 bases. Germline CDR1 MDHEN, CDR2 SYDVKM. CDR3 size: 15 residues. The V and J ends lost 0 bases and 2 bases, in that order; junction bases with no gene match: 3. CDR3: CASSLWRGATYEQYF. Here the CDR3 DNA reads TGTGCCAGCAGTTTATGGCGGGGGGCGACCTACGAGCAGTACTTC.

This clonotype has at least ten counts. This chain connects TRBV20-1 to TRBJ2-5; D is undetermined. The CDR3 runs to 13 residues. V dropped 0 bases and J dropped 0 bases, with 5 bases sitting between them. CDR1 is DFQATT and CDR2 is SNEGSKA in the germline V gene (reference sequence). In nucleotides, the CDR3 is TGCAGTGCTAGAGATGTGTACCAAGAGACCCAGTACTTC. It encodes CSARDVYQETQYF.

With regard to this clonotype: A much more abundant neighbour one base away suggests this may be a read error. The chain couples TRBV11-3 to TRBJ2-2, with D tentatively TRBD2 (6 bases). There are 15 residues in the CDR3. Trimming stripped 6 bases from V and 6 bases from J, with 17 bases between. CDR1 is SGHNT and CDR2 is YENEEA in the germline V gene. DNA for the CDR3: TGTGCCAGCAGTGAGACTGGCGGGGATTCCGGGGAGCTGTTTTTT. It yields the protein CASSETGGDSGELFF. Combining the CDR3 with reference TRBV11-3 and TRBJ2-2 gives the whole variable domain EAGVVQSPRYKIIEKKQPVAFWCNPISGHNTLYWYLQNLGQGPELLIRYENEEAVDDSQLPKDRFSAERLKGVDSTLKIQPAELGDSAVYLCASSETGGDSGELFFGEGSRLTVL.

There are many counts of this clonotype. V gene TRBV28 combines with J gene TRBJ2-2, with TRBD2 matching 8 bases. The CDR3 extends over 14 amino acids. V dropped 3 bases and J dropped 6; count of bases not matched to a gene: 3. Looked up from germline, CDR1 is MDHEN and CDR2 is SYDVKM. The CDR3 protein is CASSFLTSAGELFF. CDR3 in DNA: TGTGCCAGCAGTTTTTTGACTAGCGCCGGGGAGCTGTTTTTT.

CDR3 in amino acids: CASSSPQGGLFF. CDR3 nucleotide sequence: TGTGCCAGCAGTTCACCGCAGGGTGGGCTGTTTTTT. This chain joins TRBV28 and TRBJ2-2; a weak D match, TRBD1 (5 bases). Germline values: CDR1 MDHEN, CDR2 SYDVKM. The V and J ends lost 4 bases and 13 bases respectively, with 13 bases between them. The CDR3 length is 12 residues.

This sequence joins TRBV5-1 and TRBJ1-4, with 7 nucleotides matching TRBD1. Per germline, CDR1 SGHRS and CDR2 YFSETQ. With 3 bases clipped from V and 5 bases from J, the junction kept 4 bases outside the gene matches. The CDR3 is 14 residues long. CDR3 sequence (DNA): TGCGCCAGCAGCTCGGGACAGCAGAATGAAAAACTGTTTTTT. This sequence encodes CASSSGQQNEKLFF. The variable domain in full, completed from reference TRBV5-1 and TRBJ1-4, reads KAGVTQTPRYLIKTRGQQVTLSCSPISGHRSVSWYQQTPGQGLQFLFEYFSETQRNKGNFPGRFSGRQFSNSRSEMNVSTLELGDSALYLCASSSGQQNEKLFFGSGTQLSVL.

This clonotype was counted ten times or more. This sequence joins TRBV2 and TRBJ2-7; 12 nucleotides line up with TRBD2. Germline V lookup: CDR1 SNHLY, CDR2 FYNNEI. This CDR3 region has 16 residues. The V gene end was trimmed by 6 bases and the J gene end by 2 bases; junction bases not matched to a gene: 8. The CDR3 here is CASSDPSGGGTYEQYF. DNA for the CDR3: TGTGCCAGCAGCGATCCTAGCGGGGGGGGGACCTACGAGCAGTACTTC.

This clonotype was counted at least ten times. V usage is TRBV11-2 and J usage is TRBJ1-6; no clear D gene. The CDR3 has 11 amino acids. The V end was cut by 5 bases, the J end by 10 bases, with 6 bases between. Germline V lookup: CDR1 SGHAT, CDR2 FQNNGV. CDR3 bases: TGTGCCAGCAGCCGGGCCTCACCCCTCCACTTT. It yields the protein CASSRASPLHF. Combining the CDR3 with reference TRBV11-2 and TRBJ1-6 gives the whole variable domain EAGVAQSPRYKIIEKRQSVAFWCNPISGHATLYWYQQILGQGPKLLIQFQNNGVVDDSQLPKDRFSAERLKGVDSTLKIQPAKLEDSAVYLCASSRASPLHFGNGTRLTVT.

This clonotype was counted at least ten times. This chain joins TRBV12-3 or TRBV12-4 and TRBJ2-7; TRBD1 is a possible D gene (6 bases). Trimming removed 5 bases from V and 2 bases from J, with 13 bases in between. The CDR3 loop spans 14 amino acids. The CDR3 nucleotides are TGTGCCAGCAGTCCAAGACAGGTCCCCTACGAGCAGTACTTC. Translation: CASSPRQVPYEQYF.

This clonotype was recorded many times. The J gene is TRBJ2-4, the V gene TRBV5-1, with a tentative D call TRBD1 (6 bases). The germline V gene has CDR1 SGHRS and CDR2 YFSETQ. The CDR3 runs 13 residues. V gave up 5 bases and J gave up 6 bases, with 12 bases separating them. The CDR3 DNA reads as TGCGCCAGCAGAAATTCGACAGGAAACATTCAGTACTTC. Its translation: CASRNSTGNIQYF.

Ten or more counts support this clonotype. The rearrangement uses TRBV3-1 and TRBJ1-3; 9 bases fit TRBD1. CDR3 length equals 16 residues. Looked up from germline, CDR1 is LGHDT and CDR2 is YNNKEL (reference sequence). V gave up 0 bases and J gave up 2 bases; unmatched junction bases: 2. The chain's CDR3 is CASSQEGQGTGNTIYF. In DNA, the CDR3 is TGTGCCAGCAGCCAAGAAGGACAGGGGACTGGAAACACCATATATTTT.

This clonotype showed up many times. V usage is TRBV11-2 and J usage is TRBJ2-5; 10 positions match TRBD1. Germline V gives CDR1 SGHAT, CDR2 FQNNGV. V dropped 0 bases and J dropped 4; count of bases not matched to a gene: 5. This CDR3 has 16 amino acids. The CDR3 reads CASSLDWGDRGETQYF. The CDR3 DNA reads TGTGCCAGCAGCTTAGATTGGGGGGACAGGGGAGAGACCCAGTACTTC.

In its sample, this clonotype was seen many times. V gene TRBV6-2 or TRBV6-3 combines with J gene TRBJ2-1; 11 bases agree with TRBD2. Per germline, CDR1 MNHEY and CDR2 SVGEGT. The trim removed 8 bases at V and 5 bases at J, leaving 5 bases unmatched. This CDR3 region has 14 residues. The CDR3 loop is CASVAGGPNNEQFF. CDR3 DNA: TGTGCCAGCGTAGCGGGAGGGCCCAACAATGAGCAGTTCTTC.

The table lists this clonotype with a few counts. This chain links TRBV15 with TRBJ1-4; the D gene is possibly TRBD1 (6 bases). The CDR3 runs 14 residues. The V end was cut by 4 bases, the J end by 8 bases, with 14 bases between. From germline, CDR1 is LNHNV and CDR2 YYDKDF (reference sequence). CDR3 sequence reads: CATSNRQGNEKLFF. DNA for the CDR3: TGTGCCACCAGCAATCGGCAGGGGAACGAAAAACTGTTTTTT.

At least ten counts were recorded for this clonotype. The chain recombines TRBV7-2 with TRBJ2-1, with 9 bases aligning to TRBD1. This CDR3 comprises 16 residues. Trimming took 5 bases from V and 10 from J; bases not matched to a gene: 15. Germline CDR1 is SGHTA and CDR2 is FQGNSA. The CDR3 bases are TGTGCCAGCAGCGTGGCCGTGGGGACAGGGTCCCGCGAGCAGTTCTTC. It yields the protein CASSVAVGTGSREQFF.